The entry that follows covers one TCR beta chain sequence. The antigen is undetermined. Reverse transcription of roughly 0.5 to 1 ug RNA was carried out with random hexamers. One entry per CDR3 protein, called by TCRdb with MiXCR from the immunoSEQ multiplex PCR reads. The sample has 130,000 or so distinct CDR3 sequences, over 95% seen once. Trimming took 5 bases from V and 4 from J, leaving 18 bases between them. CDR3 size: 15 residues. The V gene's germline CDR1 is LNHNV and CDR2 YYDKDF (reference sequence). This entry belongs to a study of CD8 T cells in Susac syndrome. Study context: There were six sequenced Susac syndrome patients with active disease and 8 or 9 in remission. Overall study results and limits: The study recognized that the number of individuals in its TCR sequencing and HLA analysis was relatively small.

The sample comprised CD4+ T cells from PBMCs. The chain is built from TRBV15 and TRBJ2-7; D may be TRBD2 (6 bases). This TCR came from a human donor with Susac syndrome. CDR3 sequence (DNA): TGTGCCACCAGCTGGGGGACTTCGGGAAAGTACGAGCAGTACTTC. This encodes CATSWGTSGKYEQYF.